The entry below describes one TCR beta chain. The antigen remains unidentified. CDR1 is SEHNR, CDR2 FQNEAQ, per germline (reference sequence). This CDR3 has 16 residues. V was pared by 6 bases and J by 6 bases, with 20 bases between. TCRdb re-called the reads with MiXCR, one entry per CDR3 protein. The sample lists fewer than 900,000 distinct CDR3 sequences; under 35% were seen once. These data originate in a study of T cell repertoires in cytomegalovirus infection. Study background: In the study, CMV epitopes included recently identified HLA-C-restricted and well-studied HLA-B-restricted ones. Matching HLA type, along with CMV infection, was indicated by public TCR beta signatures.

Notes on the study in general: In two of eight donors, the top clonotype was HLA-C-restricted CMV-specific.

The origin of this receptor is a human donor in good health (CMV status not recorded). Some clones in this sample may be carry-over from other donors' samples. V is TRBV7-9 and J is TRBJ1-4; D might be TRBD1 (5 bases). This specimen consisted of cultured CD8+ T cells from PBMCs, obtained from culture after CMV antigen stimulation. The CDR3 nucleotides are TGTGCCAGCAGTCCCAGCCCAGGGCAGAGCCATGAAAAACTGTTTTTT. This gives the protein CASSPSPGQSHEKLFF.